Below, 30 T cell receptor beta chains from the same sample are listed, as sequenced in a study of T cell responses to AZD1222 COVID-19 vaccine. Produced via immunoSEQ multiplex PCR; TCRdb's table is partial and in-frame only. This table holds roughly 100,000 clones, around 86% found once. The input for sequencing was peripheral blood, taken on day 0 of AZD1222 vaccination. The receptors derive from an adult in good health.

The chain carries TRBV25-1 and TRBJ1-3; 9 bases fit TRBD1. Germline CDR1 MGHDK, CDR2 SYGVNS. The CDR3 extends over 15 amino acids. V dropped 6 bases and J dropped 3; count of bases not matched to a gene: 6. The DNA for the CDR3 is TGTGCCAGCAGAGCACAGGGGGCGGGTGGAAACACCATATATTTT. The encoded protein is CASRAQGAGGNTIYF.

The CDR3 protein is CAWRVRRGNSPLHF. For the CDR3, the DNA is TGTGCCTGGAGGGTCAGAAGGGGTAATTCACCCCTCCACTTT. This chain joins TRBV30 and TRBJ1-6; the D gene is possibly TRBD1 (5 bases). CDR1 GTSNPN and CDR2 SVGIG come from the germline V gene (reference sequence). Trimming left V 3 bases short and J 6 bases short, with 12 bases between. The CDR3 runs 14 residues.

The CDR3, as DNA: TGTGCCAGCAGTTACGGTCTCGGGCGGTACTACGAGCAGTACTTC. Amino acid sequence: CASSYGLGRYYEQYF. V usage is TRBV6-5 and J usage is TRBJ2-7; no reliable D call. V was trimmed by 2 bases and J by 3 bases, leaving 14 bases between them. Germline loops: CDR1 MNHEY, CDR2 SVGAGI. There are 15 residues in the CDR3.

The rearrangement joins TRBV7-9 to TRBJ1-1; D is unclear. Germline V gives CDR1 SEHNR, CDR2 FQNEAQ (reference sequence). There are 14 residues in the CDR3. V dropped 4 bases and J dropped 1 base, with 10 bases sitting between them. As DNA, the CDR3 is TGTGCCAGCAGCTCCCCAGCGGCGAACACTGAAGCTTTCTTT. Translating gives CASSSPAANTEAFF.

The chain couples TRBV6-2 or TRBV6-3 to TRBJ2-5; 11 bases fit TRBD2. The ends lost 6 bases at V and 5 bases at J; junction bases unmatched: 11. There are 16 residues in the CDR3. CDR1 is MNHEY, CDR2 SVGEGT, per germline. The CDR3 DNA follows: TGTGCCAGCAGCCGACGTAGCGGGGGGGCTCTTGAGACCCAGTACTTC. Its translation is CASSRRSGGALETQYF.

The chain recombines TRBV7-2 with TRBJ1-1, with D maybe TRBD1 (5 bases). V was trimmed by 5 bases and J by 4 bases, leaving 17 bases between them. Per germline, CDR1 SGHTA and CDR2 FQGNSA. This CDR3 has 15 amino acids. Here the CDR3 reads CASSPAKGAGTEAFF. DNA for the CDR3: TGTGCCAGCAGCCCTGCCAAAGGGGCGGGCACTGAAGCTTTCTTT.

Note on this clone: At one of its ends the junction is not consistent with the germline gene, which may arise from a read error. This chain links TRBV5-1 with TRBJ2-3, with D possibly matching TRBD1 (5 bases). CDR3 length: 13 amino acids. Germline lookup yields CDR1 SGHRS and CDR2 YFSETQ. CDR3 nucleotides: TGCGCCAGCAGTTTGGCAGGGTCAGATACGCAGTATTTT. This codes for CASSLAGSDTQYF.

The chain is built from TRBV9 and TRBJ1-2; the D gene is possibly TRBD1 (6 bases). The CDR3 has 14 amino acids. Trimming took off 4 bases at V and 4 bases at J, with 14 bases between the two ends. CDR1 is SGDLS and CDR2 is YYNGEE in the germline V gene. DNA of the CDR3: TGTGCCAGCAGCACCGACCGGGACATCTATGGCTACACCTTC. This gives the protein CASSTDRDIYGYTF.

This chain links TRBV7-3 with TRBJ1-1; unclear D gene. Trimming shortened V by 0 bases and J by 0 bases, and 8 bases separated the two germline ends. The CDR3 spans 15 residues. Germline assignment: CDR1 SGHTA and CDR2 FQGTGA. The CDR3: CASSLTGTMNTEAFF. The CDR3 bases are TGTGCCAGCAGCTTAACAGGCACCATGAACACTGAAGCTTTCTTT.

The rearrangement uses TRBV27 and TRBJ2-7; 9 bases match TRBD2. From germline, CDR1 is MNHEY and CDR2 SMNVEV (reference sequence). Trimming removed 6 bases from V and 2 bases from J; junction bases left unmatched: 11. This CDR3 comprises 16 residues. This CDR3 is CASSIIGSSGAYEQYF. Here the CDR3 DNA reads TGTGCCAGCAGCATTATCGGGTCTAGCGGGGCCTACGAGCAGTACTTC.

The chain has TRBV7-6 and TRBJ2-3; 7 positions agree with TRBD2. Germline assignment: CDR1 SGHVS and CDR2 FNYEAQ. This CDR3 comprises 14 residues. Trimming took 2 bases from V and 4 from J; bases not matched to a gene: 3. The chain's CDR3 is CASSLRAGADTQYF. The CDR3 DNA reads TGTGCCAGCAGCTTACGCGCGGGGGCAGATACGCAGTATTTT.

The chain is built from TRBV30 and TRBJ2-3; no clear D. CDR1 is GTSNPN and CDR2 is SVGIG in the germline V gene (reference sequence). The CDR3 runs 14 residues. Trimming pared 2 bases from V and 6 bases from J, leaving 15 bases between. Written as DNA, the CDR3 is TGTGCCTGGAGTACGACCGCGAGTTTCGATACGCAGTATTTT. Its translation is CAWSTTASFDTQYF.

The DNA for the CDR3 is TGTGCCAGTAGTAAATCACAGGGCGGATCAGGCTATGGCTACACCTTC. Protein sequence: CASSKSQGGSGYGYTF. V is TRBV19 and J is TRBJ1-2; D possibly corresponds to TRBD1 (6 bases). The CDR3 totals 16 residues. Trimming removed 4 bases from V and 4 bases from J, with 19 bases in between. Per the germline V gene, CDR1 is LNHDA and CDR2 is SQIVND (reference sequence).

The genes are TRBV18 and TRBJ1-4; no firm D call. V lost 3 bases, J lost 1 base, and 9 bases lay in between. The CDR3 spans 15 residues. CDR1 is KGHSH and CDR2 is LQKENI in the germline V gene. As DNA, the CDR3 is TGTGCCAGCTCACCGGGCGGGGTAACTAATGAAAAACTGTTTTTT. It specifies CASSPGGVTNEKLFF.

This rearrangement joins TRBV6-6 to TRBJ2-3; 7 nucleotides align to TRBD2. Per germline, CDR1 MNHNY and CDR2 SVGAGI (reference sequence). V trimming: 2 bases; J trimming: 6 bases; junction bases outside the gene matches: 5. This CDR3 contains 14 residues. CDR3 in amino acids: CASSYDAGDDTQYF. In DNA, the CDR3 is TGTGCCAGCAGTTACGACGCGGGAGACGATACGCAGTATTTT.

This clone occurred a few times. The CDR3 DNA sequence: TGTGCCAGCGAAGCGCCGGGACAGTACTATGGCTACACCTTC. Amino acid sequence: CASEAPGQYYGYTF. V and J are TRBV28 and TRBJ1-2, with 7 bases lining up with TRBD1. V shed 8 bases and J 3 bases; nucleotides not matched to a gene: 9. Germline lookup yields CDR1 MDHEN and CDR2 SYDVKM. The CDR3 contains 14 residues.

The chain links TRBV14 to TRBJ2-7; the D gene could be TRBD1 or TRBD2 (5 bases each). V was pared by 0 bases and J by 3 bases, with 6 bases between. In germline, CDR1 is SGHDN, CDR2 FVKESK. The CDR3 is 13 residues long. As DNA, the CDR3 is TGTGCCAGCAGCCAAGATGGGGGCTACGAGCAGTACTTC. Amino acids: CASSQDGGYEQYF.

The J gene is TRBJ1-1, the V gene TRBV7-2; D possibly corresponds to TRBD1 (5 bases). V gave up 1 base and J gave up 1 base, with 13 bases separating them. The CDR3 contains 16 residues. Germline assignment: CDR1 SGHTA and CDR2 FQGNSA. The CDR3 protein is CASSLGQPISNTEAFF. DNA for the CDR3: TGTGCCAGCAGCTTAGGACAGCCGATCTCGAACACTGAAGCTTTCTTT.

V is TRBV30 and J is TRBJ2-2; perhaps TRBD2 as D (6 bases). The germline CDR1 and CDR2 sequences are GTSNPN and SVGIG (reference sequence). Trimming left V 5 bases short and J 6 bases short, with 10 bases between. The CDR3 spans 12 residues. The CDR3 loop is CAWAGGPGELFF. CDR3 DNA sequence: TGTGCCTGGGCCGGGGGACCCGGGGAGCTGTTTTTT.

V gene TRBV2 combines with J gene TRBJ2-7; 7 nucleotides align to TRBD2. From germline, CDR1 is SNHLY and CDR2 FYNNEI. The CDR3 contains 15 residues. V lost 4 bases and J lost 0; bases outside the gene matches: 6. CDR3 bases: TGTGCCAGCAGTGTAGAACTAGCGAGCTCCTACGAGCAGTACTTC. This codes for CASSVELASSYEQYF.

The chain recombines TRBV24-1 with TRBJ2-2; D unclear. CDR3 size: 15 residues. Germline V gene sequence: CDR1 KGHDR, CDR2 SFDVKD. V lost 6 bases and J 3 bases, leaving 13 bases between the germline ends. CDR3 coding DNA: TGTGCCACCAGTCCCAGAGGCTTCCACACCGGGGAGCTGTTTTTT. Protein product: CATSPRGFHTGELFF.

This clone is a singleton in its sample. This rearrangement joins TRBV7-2 to TRBJ1-1; 7 positions match TRBD1. The CDR3 is made up of 15 amino acids. Unmatched junction bases numbered 8, after V lost 1 base and J lost 6 bases. The V gene's germline CDR1 is SGHTA and CDR2 FQGNSA. The CDR3 region is CASSLVGRGAPEAFF. The CDR3 nucleotides are TGTGCCAGCAGCTTAGTCGGCAGGGGGGCCCCTGAAGCTTTCTTT.

This clone has a single count. The chain uses TRBV28 and TRBJ2-1; 10 nucleotides match TRBD2. The CDR3 loop spans 16 amino acids. Germline trimming cut 5 bases from V and 8 bases from J; bases unmatched to any gene: 12. Looked up from germline, CDR1 is MDHEN and CDR2 is SYDVKM. CDR3 bases: TGTGCCAGCAGTCTCCTCGAGCGGGGGGGCCGGGATGAGCAGTTCTTC. Translated: CASSLLERGGRDEQFF.

This chain uses TRBV10-1 with TRBJ2-1, with 7 nucleotides matching TRBD1. V shed 7 bases and J 7 bases; nucleotides not matched to a gene: 7. In germline, CDR1 is WNHNN, CDR2 SYGVQD (reference sequence). The CDR3 extends over 13 amino acids. The CDR3 here is CASIRGRGNEQFF. In DNA form, the CDR3 reads TGCGCCAGCATCAGGGGGAGAGGTAATGAGCAGTTCTTC.

The chain joins TRBV7-2 to TRBJ2-3; D possibly uses TRBD1 or TRBD2 (8 bases each). This CDR3 spans 16 amino acids. The germline CDR1 and CDR2 sequences are SGHTA and FQGNSA. V gave up 2 bases and J gave up 1 base, with 13 bases separating them. CDR3 in amino acids: CASSLRGGQGTDTQYF. In DNA, the CDR3 is TGTGCCAGCAGCTTACGGGGGGGACAGGGCACAGATACGCAGTATTTT.

The genes are TRBV7-9 and TRBJ1-2; D may be TRBD1 (6 bases). V was trimmed by 5 bases and J by 3 bases, leaving 13 bases between them. This CDR3 contains 14 residues. CDR1 and CDR2 from the germline V gene are SEHNR and FQNEAQ (reference sequence). CDR3 region: CASSPQQGYYGYTF. Here the CDR3 DNA reads TGTGCCAGCAGCCCTCAACAGGGCTACTATGGCTACACCTTC.

The gene calls are TRBV30 and TRBJ1-2; no reliable D call. Trimming shortened V by 3 bases and J by 4 bases, and 18 bases separated the two germline ends. This CDR3 comprises 15 residues. CDR1 is GTSNPN, CDR2 SVGIG, per germline (reference sequence). CDR3 amino acids: CAWRAGRDTSYGYTF. The CDR3 nucleotides are TGTGCCTGGAGGGCGGGGAGGGATACTAGCTATGGCTACACCTTC.

The rearrangement links TRBV3-1 (or the pseudogene TRBV3-2) to TRBJ2-3; 9 bases map to TRBD1. V shed 3 bases and J 5 bases; nucleotides not matched to a gene: 9. The CDR3 runs to 16 residues. CDR1 LGHDT and CDR2 YNNKEL come from the germline V gene (reference sequence). Written as DNA, the CDR3 is TGTGCCAGCAGCCAGACAGGGGGTTTGGGGAAAGATACGCAGTATTTT. It is translated as CASSQTGGLGKDTQYF.

The chain uses TRBV29-1 and TRBJ1-2; D is perhaps TRBD1 (6 bases). The germline gives CDR1 SQVTM, CDR2 ANQGSEA. This CDR3 spans 12 amino acids. The ends were cut back, 5 bases at V and 4 bases at J, with 11 bases in the middle. CDR3 bases: TGCAGCGTTCTACAGGGAACCTATGGCTACACCTTC. Protein sequence: CSVLQGTYGYTF.

CDR3 nucleotide sequence: TGTGCCAGCAGCTTGGGGAGCGGGGGGGGACAAGAGACCCAGTACTTC. This gives the protein CASSLGSGGGQETQYF. The J gene is TRBJ2-5, the V gene TRBV5-4; TRBD2 aligns across 10 bases. The germline gives CDR1 SGHNT, CDR2 YYREEE (reference sequence). CDR3 length equals 16 residues. The V segment lost 0 bases and the J segment 2 bases; nucleotides outside the gene matches: 4.